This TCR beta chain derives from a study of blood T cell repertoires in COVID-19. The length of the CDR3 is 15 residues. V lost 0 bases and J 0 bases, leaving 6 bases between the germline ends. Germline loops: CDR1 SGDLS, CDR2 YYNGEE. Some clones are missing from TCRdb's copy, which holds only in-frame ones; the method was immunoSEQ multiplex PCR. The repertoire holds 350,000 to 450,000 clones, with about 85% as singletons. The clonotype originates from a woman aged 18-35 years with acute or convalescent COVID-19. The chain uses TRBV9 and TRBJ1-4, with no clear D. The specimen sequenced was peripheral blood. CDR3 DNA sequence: TGTGCCAGCAGCGTAGCTCCCGCAACTAATGAAAAACTGTTTTTT. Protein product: CASSVAPATNEKLFF.